The clone carrying this T cell receptor (beta chain) was recorded at least ten times. Its antigen is still unknown. The J segment lost 2 bases and the V segment lost 1 base, leaving 9 bases of the junction unmatched. This CDR3 comprises 17 residues. Germline V gene lookup returns CDR1 LGHNA and CDR2 YSLEER. This entry comes from a study of identical twins. The cDNA had a unique molecular identifier and a template-switch universal primer site. TCRdb called the 5' RACE reads again in MiXCR, with one record for every CDR3 protein. The profile shows approximately 690,000 distinct CDR3 sequences, roughly 6% of them singletons. General observations from the study: In drawing conclusions, the study used cross-sectional statistical analysis and did not follow the same donors. Weaker excess twin sharing was seen among beta out-of-frame sequences.

J is TRBJ2-7 and V is TRBV4-3, with TRBD2 identical over 9 bases. The sequenced sample consisted of naive T cells sorted from blood. This sequence originates from a young man in good health. The CDR3, as DNA: TGCGCCAGCAGCCAAGGATTAGGGTCTAGCGGGACCTACGAGCAGTACTTC. Residues: CASSQGLGSSGTYEQYF.